This T cell receptor (beta chain) comes out of a study of vaccination effects on CD4 cells after COVID-19. TCRdb's copy holds only in-frame clones and misses some; the assay was immunoSEQ multiplex PCR. This table has approximately 50,000 clones, approximately 79% appearing once. About this clone: The antigen is undetermined.

Study-wide results and caveats: Healthy vaccinees' vaccine-induced clones included only 1 of 255 that recognized common cold coronaviruses.

Viral peptide pools were used in the ViraFEST assay to expand antigen-specific CD4+ T cells, and sequencing came afterward. The culture ran for approximately 9 days before CD4+ T cells were isolated. Vaccinated recipients, who were negative for nucleocapsid antibodies, had no history of SARS-CoV-2 infection. A half-medium replacement with IL-2 medium was carried out on days 3 and 7. CDR1 is SGHKS and CDR2 is YYEKEE in the germline V gene (reference sequence). CDR3 length: 13 amino acids. V gave up 0 bases and J gave up 6 bases, with 9 bases separating them. The J gene is TRBJ2-5, the V gene TRBV5-5; D is unclear. The clonotype was recovered from a human donor who received a COVID-19 vaccine. The sequencing used CD4+ T cells from PBMCs cultured with HCoV-OC43 spike peptides, collected before COVID-19 vaccination. Described subset: HCoV-OC43 spike overlapping peptide pool stimulation. The CDR3 DNA reads TGTGCCAGCAGCTTGGTGGTGAGAAAGACCCAGTACTTC. It yields the protein CASSLVVRKTQYF.